Detailed here is one TCR beta chain. The sample is drawn from a study of blood T cell repertoires in COVID-19. Study information: Some COVID-19 samples were acute and others convalescent; all came from the United States, Italy and Spain.

Authors' data handling: Estimates of nucleated cell counts were drawn from the amplification of reference gene primers. Measured with immunoSEQ multiplex PCR; TCRdb has only the in-frame clones, and not every one. V, J and clone size are those of that table, while D and trimming were read from the DNA. Among more than 200,000 clones listed, roughly 90% were seen once. The CDR3 is 11 amino acids. The V end lost 6 bases, the J end lost 4 bases, and 3 bases lay between the germline ends. Germline V gene lookup returns CDR1 LGHNT and CDR2 FRNRAP. The sample was peripheral blood. The genes are TRBV12-5 and TRBJ2-2; D is unclear. The receptor was derived from a human donor in a cohort sampled during active COVID-19. DNA for the CDR3: TGTGCTAGTGGCTTCACCGGGGAGCTGTTTTTT. This encodes CASGFTGELFF.